Listed below are T cell receptor beta chains from one sample, sequenced in a study of control samples from healthy donors and cancer patients. The protocol was immunoSEQ multiplex PCR, while the TCRdb copy is restricted to in-frame clones and leaves out a portion. The data show about 130,000 clones, around nine tenths seen once. The sample consisted of PBMCs. All receptors come from a man aged 50 or older with head and neck cancer. Each CDR3 is given with its conserved first and last residue. D genes are given only for firm matches. Clone size is stated in some rows and not others, as once, few, many or a class when expanded.

TRBV6-1,TRBJ2-5,15,few,TRBD2,CASSELAGGPETQYF,TGTGCCAGCAGTGAACTAGCGGGGGGGCCAGAGACCCAGTACTTC
TRBV5-4,TRBJ1-2,14,.,.,CASSLEPLTLGYTF,TGTGCCAGCAGCTTGGAGCCCTTGACGTTGGGCTACACCTTC
TRBV5-1,TRBJ1-2,15,.,.,CASSTAHQGGYGYTF,TGCGCCAGCAGCACGGCCCACCAGGGAGGCTATGGCTACACCTTC
TRBV5-6,TRBJ1-5,15,.,.,CASSVSTRDGQPQHF,TGTGCCAGCAGCGTCTCTACAAGGGACGGGCAGCCCCAGCATTTT
TRBV18,TRBJ1-5,13,.,TRBD1,CASADRADQPQHF,TGTGCCAGCGCGGACAGGGCAGACCAGCCCCAGCATTTT
TRBV20-1,TRBJ2-7,9,once,.,CSASRAQYF,TGCAGTGCTTCCCGTGCGCAGTACTTC
TRBV5-4,TRBJ1-2,16,.,.,CASSSNRTGSRYGYTF,TGTGCCAGCAGCTCGAATCGTACAGGGTCTAGGTATGGCTACACCTTC
TRBV7-2,TRBJ1-1,13,.,.,CASSLQGFGEAFF,TGTGCCAGCAGCTTACAGGGGTTCGGGGAAGCTTTCTTT
TRBV28,TRBJ1-6,14,.,.,CASGRGGYNSPLHF,TGTGCCAGCGGGCGAGGGGGGTATAATTCACCCCTCCACTTT
TRBV5-1,TRBJ2-7,17,.,TRBD1,CASSPPGTGGINYEQYF,TGCGCCAGCAGCCCACCAGGGACAGGGGGAATCAACTACGAGCAGTACTTC
TRBV12-3/TRBV12-4,TRBJ1-5,12,.,.,CASRSQGSPQHF,TGTGCCAGCAGATCACAGGGATCGCCCCAGCATTTT
TRBV11-2,TRBJ1-1,15,.,.,CASSLMGTAYTEAFF,TGTGCCAGCAGCTTGATGGGGACTGCCTACACTGAAGCTTTCTTT
TRBV3-1/TRBV3-2,TRBJ2-1,13,.,TRBD1,CASSQQGANEQFF,TGTGCCAGCAGCCAACAGGGGGCCAATGAGCAGTTCTTC
TRBV5-4,TRBJ2-2,11,.,.,CASSDNGELFF,TGTGCCAGCAGCGACAACGGGGAGCTGTTTTTT
TRBV7-9,TRBJ2-2,13,once,.,CASSLGGNGELFF,TGTGCCAGCAGCTTAGGCGGGAACGGGGAGCTGTTTTTT
TRBV11-3,TRBJ2-3,16,.,.,CASSPRSGPNTDTQYF,TGTGCCAGCAGCCCTCGCTCAGGGCCGAACACAGATACGCAGTATTTT
TRBV6-6,TRBJ2-5,16,.,TRBD2,CASSNGLAGGQETQYF,TGTGCCAGCAGTAACGGACTAGCGGGAGGGCAAGAGACCCAGTACTTC
TRBV20-1,TRBJ2-7,11,.,TRBD1,CSAGQGDEQYF,TGCAGTGCCGGACAGGGAGACGAGCAGTACTTC
TRBV20-1,TRBJ2-3,16,once,TRBD2,CSASSASGRARDTQYF,TGCAGTGCTAGTTCCGCTAGCGGGAGGGCCCGAGATACGCAGTATTTT
TRBV12-5,TRBJ2-1,14,.,TRBD1,CASGIGQGYNEQFF,TGTGCTAGTGGTATCGGACAGGGCTACAATGAGCAGTTCTTC
TRBV12-3/TRBV12-4,TRBJ2-7,11,few,.,CASRSRNEQYF,TGTGCCAGCAGGTCCAGGAACGAGCAGTACTTC
TRBV6-5,TRBJ2-1,14,.,.,CASGMVGVRNEQFF,TGTGCCAGCGGGATGGTCGGGGTAAGGAATGAGCAGTTCTTC
TRBV7-9,TRBJ1-2,15,.,.,CASSNRASNLAGYTF,TGTGCCAGCAGCAACCGGGCCTCTAACTTGGCCGGCTACACCTTC
TRBV5-1,TRBJ2-1,13,.,.,CASSLNGYNEQFF,TGCGCCAGCAGCTTGAACGGCTACAATGAGCAGTTCTTC
TRBV6-5,TRBJ1-2,13,.,.,CASSLLQGRGYTF,TGTGCCAGCAGTTTATTACAGGGAAGGGGCTACACCTTC
TRBV3-1/TRBV3-2,TRBJ2-2,14,.,.,CASSPGAATGELFF,TGTGCCAGCAGCCCAGGGGCCGCAACCGGGGAGCTGTTTTTT
TRBV5-6,TRBJ2-1,13,once,.,CASSSGHPREQFF,TGTGCCAGCAGCTCCGGACATCCCAGGGAGCAGTTCTTC
TRBV15,TRBJ2-1,13,.,.,CATSRRRGVEQFF,TGTGCCACCAGCAGACGAAGGGGGGTTGAGCAGTTCTTC
TRBV5-1,TRBJ1-6,15,.,.,CASSLLGQINSPLHF,TGCGCCAGCAGCTTGCTAGGGCAGATTAATTCACCCCTCCACTTT
TRBV19,TRBJ1-1,15,.,TRBD1,CASSPDRGLDTEAFF,TGTGCCAGTAGTCCGGACAGGGGGCTGGACACTGAAGCTTTCTTT
TRBV11-2,TRBJ1-2,13,.,.,CASSLEAGDGYTF,TGTGCCAGCAGCTTAGAGGCAGGGGACGGCTACACCTTC
TRBV9,TRBJ1-2,15,.,.,CASSVAGADYHGYTF,TGTGCCAGCAGCGTAGCCGGGGCGGATTACCATGGCTACACCTTC
TRBV4-2,TRBJ2-7,17,.,TRBD2,CASSQGTSGGAVWEQYF,TGTGCCAGCAGCCAAGGGACTAGCGGGGGGGCGGTCTGGGAGCAGTACTTC
TRBV2,TRBJ2-3,14,.,.,CASSDRASTDTQYF,TGTGCCAGCAGTGATAGGGCTAGCACAGATACGCAGTATTTT
TRBV25-1,TRBJ2-7,12,.,.,CASMTGAYEQYF,TGTGCCAGCATGACCGGGGCCTACGAGCAGTACTTC
TRBV5-1,TRBJ2-5,13,.,.,CASSLTIQETQYF,TGCGCCAGCAGCTTGACAATACAGGAGACCCAGTACTTC
TRBV4-1,TRBJ1-5,17,.,TRBD1,CASSHELRDRVNQPQHF,TGCGCCAGCAGCCACGAACTTAGGGACAGGGTGAATCAGCCCCAGCATTTT
TRBV7-9,TRBJ1-4,15,.,.,CASSFTGLTNEKLFF,TGTGCCAGCAGCTTCACAGGCCTAACTAATGAAAAACTGTTTTTT
TRBV2,TRBJ1-5,16,few,.,CASSEATGKFNQPQHF,TGTGCCAGCAGTGAAGCCACAGGGAAGTTCAATCAGCCCCAGCATTTT
TRBV27,TRBJ2-3,14,.,TRBD2,CASSLVGGGDTQYF,TGTGCCAGCAGTTTAGTTGGCGGGGGAGATACGCAGTATTTT
TRBV27,TRBJ1-4,15,.,.,CASSIFPGTHEKLFF,TGTGCCAGCAGTATCTTTCCCGGGACCCATGAAAAACTGTTTTTT
TRBV9,TRBJ2-1,15,.,.,CASSTSPGRYNEQFF,TGTGCCAGCAGCACTTCCCCTGGGAGATACAATGAGCAGTTCTTC
TRBV19,TRBJ1-1,14,.,TRBD1,CASIRDRANTEAFF,TGTGCCAGTATCCGGGACAGGGCGAACACTGAAGCTTTCTTT
TRBV29-1,TRBJ1-2,13,.,TRBD1,CSVVTGEGYGYTF,TGCAGCGTTGTTACAGGGGAAGGGTATGGCTACACCTTC
TRBV9,TRBJ2-1,14,.,.,CASSVGAGQNEQFF,TGTGCCAGCAGCGTAGGTGCAGGACAGAATGAGCAGTTCTTC
TRBV20-1,TRBJ1-6,18,few,.,CSASFSRGGATRVSPLHF,TGCAGTGCTAGTTTTAGTCGAGGGGGGGCCACCCGTGTATCACCCCTCCACTTT
TRBV30,TRBJ2-7,12,.,.,CAWSVPPYEQYF,TGTGCCTGGAGTGTCCCTCCCTACGAGCAGTACTTC
TRBV19,TRBJ1-1,13,once,.,CASSASVIIEAFF,TGTGCCAGTAGTGCCTCAGTGATTATTGAAGCTTTCTTT
TRBV6-2/TRBV6-3,TRBJ2-7,17,.,TRBD2,CASSSDVGTSAHYEQYF,TGTGCCAGCAGTTCGGATGTAGGGACTAGCGCCCACTACGAGCAGTACTTC
TRBV6-1,TRBJ1-2,12,.,.,CASSDGAYGYTF,TGTGCCAGCAGTGATGGGGCCTATGGCTACACCTTC
TRBV11-2,TRBJ2-1,19,.,TRBD2,CASSAFPTSGMSSYNEQFF,TGTGCCAGCAGCGCCTTTCCGACTAGCGGGATGAGTTCCTACAATGAGCAGTTCTTC
TRBV19,TRBJ2-1,14,.,.,CASWTPGLYNEQFF,TGTGCCAGTTGGACTCCTGGACTTTACAATGAGCAGTTCTTC
TRBV21-1,TRBJ1-3,19,.,.,CASSKGGEAGPVPGNTIYF,TGTGCCAGCAGCAAAGGGGGGGAGGCAGGGCCTGTCCCTGGAAACACCATATATTTT
TRBV7-2,TRBJ1-6,14,.,TRBD1,CASSRDRGNSPLHF,TGTGCCAGCAGCCGGGACAGGGGCAATTCACCCCTCCACTTT
TRBV6-1,TRBJ1-5,14,.,.,CASSEGQTNQPQHF,TGTGCCAGCAGTGAAGGACAGACCAATCAGCCCCAGCATTTT